These 32 T cell receptor beta chains came from one sample sequenced in a study of technical replicates of blood from a few donors. The repertoire was sequenced with immunoSEQ multiplex PCR; TCRdb's copy has only in-frame clones and lacks some. The table has tens of thousands of clones, about 95% seen once; the top ten hold around 2.9%. The specimen sequenced was PBMCs. The receptor set was obtained from a human donor in good health. Some clones in this sample may be carry-over from other donors' samples.

The CDR3 region is CASSLGGLAGADEQFF. The CDR3 DNA follows: TGTGCCAGCAGCTTGGGGGGACTAGCGGGAGCTGATGAGCAGTTCTTC. The gene calls are TRBV5-4 and TRBJ2-1, with 14 bases matching TRBD2. Germline V lookup: CDR1 SGHNT, CDR2 YYREEE (reference sequence). The CDR3 extends over 16 amino acids. J was trimmed by 8 bases and V by 0 bases; bases with no gene match: 4.

V gene TRBV4-3 combines with J gene TRBJ2-7; D ambiguous. This CDR3 is 15 amino acids long. CDR1 LGHNA and CDR2 YSLEER come from the germline V gene. Trimming pared 0 bases from V and 0 bases from J, leaving 9 bases between. Here the CDR3 reads CASSQERVASYEQYF. The CDR3, as DNA: TGCGCCAGCAGCCAAGAGAGAGTAGCCTCCTACGAGCAGTACTTC.

This clone is a singleton in its sample. This chain links TRBV7-9 with TRBJ1-2; D call uncertain. Germline V CDR1 and CDR2: SEHNR, FQNEAQ (reference sequence). V lost 6 bases and J 6 bases, leaving 14 bases between the germline ends. The CDR3 loop spans 13 amino acids. The CDR3: CASSSPRGNGYTF. The CDR3 nucleotides are TGTGCCAGCAGTTCCCCTCGGGGTAATGGCTACACCTTC.

The chain is built from TRBV19 and TRBJ1-6; TRBD1 agrees at 7 bases. V dropped 6 bases and J dropped 7; count of bases not matched to a gene: 9. The CDR3 consists of 15 residues. Germline CDR1 is LNHDA and CDR2 is SQIVND (reference sequence). The CDR3 sequence: CASSPGRDRNSPLHF. The CDR3 coding sequence is TGTGCCAGTAGCCCTGGCCGGGACAGAAATTCACCCCTCCACTTT. The variable domain in full, completed from reference TRBV19 and TRBJ1-6, reads DGGITQSPKYLFRKEGQNVTLSCEQNLNHDAMYWYRQDPGQGLRLIYYSQIVNDFQKGDIAEGYSVSREKKESFPLTVTSAQKNPTAFYLCASSPGRDRNSPLHFGNGTRLTVT.

This chain connects TRBV7-8 to TRBJ2-7; D is possibly TRBD2 (6 bases). The CDR3 contains 16 residues. Trimming removed 4 bases from V and 2 bases from J, with 18 bases in between. Germline assignment: CDR1 SGHVS and CDR2 FQNEAQ. In DNA, the CDR3 is TGTGCCAGCAGCTCCAGGACTGGGACGGGAGCCTACGAGCAGTACTTC. Translation gives CASSSRTGTGAYEQYF.

This sequence joins TRBV5-1 and TRBJ1-5; maybe TRBD1 (5 bases). Germline V gene sequence: CDR1 SGHRS, CDR2 YFSETQ. The CDR3 is made up of 16 amino acids. V lost 2 bases and J lost 2, with 14 bases in between. The CDR3 sequence is CASSLRPGGGNQPQHF. The CDR3 DNA is TGCGCCAGCAGCTTACGACCGGGAGGGGGCAATCAGCCCCAGCATTTT.

V gene TRBV6-4 combines with J gene TRBJ2-3; TRBD1 aligns across 9 bases. J was trimmed by 4 bases and V by 3 bases; bases with no gene match: 5. Germline V gives CDR1 MRHNA, CDR2 SNTAGT. The CDR3 runs to 15 residues. CDR3 bases: TGTGCCAGCAGTGAGGCGGGACAGGGTGCAGATACGCAGTATTTT. Protein sequence: CASSEAGQGADTQYF.

Only one count was recorded for this clone. V and J are TRBV5-4 and TRBJ2-3, with 7 positions matching TRBD1. With 4 bases clipped from V and 0 bases from J, the junction kept 5 bases outside the gene matches. CDR1 SGHNT and CDR2 YYREEE come from the germline V gene (reference sequence). This CDR3 has 15 amino acids. The CDR3 is CASSRDRASTDTQYF. CDR3 DNA sequence: TGTGCCAGCAGCCGGGACAGAGCTAGCACAGATACGCAGTATTTT.

The gene calls are TRBV11-2 and TRBJ1-1; D perhaps matches TRBD1 (5 bases). The germline gives CDR1 SGHAT, CDR2 FQNNGV. The CDR3 covers 12 residues. V shed 1 base and J shed 11 bases, with 11 bases lying between them. CDR3 residues: CASSLGGVMAFF. In nucleotides, the CDR3 is TGTGCCAGCAGCTTAGGGGGGGTCATGGCTTTCTTT. The whole variable domain, filled in from reference TRBV11-2 and TRBJ1-1, reads EAGVAQSPRYKIIEKRQSVAFWCNPISGHATLYWYQQILGQGPKLLIQFQNNGVVDDSQLPKDRFSAERLKGVDSTLKIQPAKLEDSAVYLCASSLGGVMAFFGQGTRLTVV.

The rearrangement uses TRBV12-5 and TRBJ1-5, with TRBD1 matching over 9 bases. Looked up from germline, CDR1 is LGHNT and CDR2 is FRNRAP. CDR3 length: 14 amino acids. Trimming removed 10 bases from V and 4 bases from J; junction bases left unmatched: 8. The CDR3 DNA sequence: TGTGCTACCGCGGGACAGGGAATAAATCAGCCCCAGCATTTT. This gives the protein CATAGQGINQPQHF.

Worth noting for this clone: The same CDR3 is also encoded by other DNA sequences in this sample. The rearrangement links TRBV6-5 to TRBJ1-2; TRBD1 agrees at 7 bases. Germline CDR1 and CDR2: MNHEY and SVGAGI. The CDR3 totals 13 residues. V shed 6 bases, J shed 4 bases, and the junction held 5 bases outside the gene matches. In DNA form, the CDR3 reads TGTGCCAGCAGGAATGGACAGGCCTATGGCTACACCTTC. This encodes CASRNGQAYGYTF.

This chain joins TRBV30 and TRBJ2-1; TRBD2 matches 13 bases. The CDR3 covers 14 residues. J lost 8 bases, V lost 6 bases, and 7 bases had no gene match. The germline V gene encodes CDR1 GTSNPN and CDR2 SVGIG (reference sequence). CDR3: CACRTSGSWYEQFF. The CDR3 DNA reads TGTGCCTGCCGGACTAGCGGGAGTTGGTATGAGCAGTTCTTC.

The chain joins TRBV4-3 to TRBJ2-3; 14 bases map to TRBD2. The germline CDR1 and CDR2 sequences are LGHNA and YSLEER. The CDR3 sequence is 15 residues long. Unmatched junction bases numbered 2, after V lost 4 bases and J lost 5 bases. The CDR3 protein is CASSPGTSGRDTQYF. The CDR3, as DNA: TGCGCCAGCAGCCCTGGGACTAGCGGGAGAGATACGCAGTATTTT.

This chain links TRBV25-1 with TRBJ1-2; D might be TRBD1 (5 bases). The CDR3 contains 13 residues. The V and J ends lost 5 bases and 8 bases respectively, with 15 bases between them. Germline V gene lookup returns CDR1 MGHDK and CDR2 SYGVNS. This CDR3 is CASSPRQREGYTF. CDR3 sequence (DNA): TGTGCCAGCAGTCCCAGACAGAGAGAGGGCTACACCTTC.

This clone was counted a single time. This chain connects TRBV9 to TRBJ2-2; TRBD2 agrees at 14 bases. The CDR3 spans 18 residues. Germline lookup yields CDR1 SGDLS and CDR2 YYNGEE. With 4 bases clipped from V and 5 bases from J, the junction kept 10 bases outside the gene matches. The CDR3 DNA sequence: TGTGCCAGCAGCCCCCGGACTAGCGGGGGGTTGGGTACCGGGGAGCTGTTTTTT. Its translation: CASSPRTSGGLGTGELFF.

The J gene is TRBJ2-7, the V gene TRBV4-2; 9 nucleotides align to TRBD2. With V trimmed by 4 bases and J by 3 bases, 4 bases remained unmatched. The CDR3 has 14 residues. CDR1 and CDR2 from the germline V gene are LGHNA and YNFKEQ. Here the CDR3 reads CASSPLSGGYEQYF. In nucleotides, the CDR3 is TGTGCCAGCAGCCCACTTAGCGGGGGCTACGAGCAGTACTTC.

The chain has TRBV18 and TRBJ1-1; 7 bases are shared with TRBD1. The CDR3 is 13 amino acids. Per the germline V gene, CDR1 is KGHSH and CDR2 is LQKENI. V trimming: 4 bases; J trimming: 5 bases; junction bases outside the gene matches: 4. The CDR3 coding sequence is TGTGCCAGCTCACAGGGGGCTGGGACTGAAGCTTTCTTT. Its translation: CASSQGAGTEAFF.

This sequence joins TRBV10-3 and TRBJ2-1; 9 bases line up with TRBD1. This CDR3 contains 14 residues. The trim removed 11 bases at V and 5 bases at J, leaving 10 bases unmatched. CDR1 and CDR2 from the germline V gene are ENHRY and SYGVKD. The DNA of the CDR3 is TGTGCCGCGCACCGGGACAGGGATCACAATGAGCAGTTCTTC. Residues: CAAHRDRDHNEQFF.

This clone showed up just once. The rearrangement joins TRBV6-1 to TRBJ1-2; no clear D. Trimming took off 2 bases at V and 1 base at J, with 14 bases between the two ends. The CDR3 sequence is 16 residues long. Germline V lookup: CDR1 MNHNS, CDR2 SASEGT. For the CDR3, the DNA is TGTGCCAGCAGTGAAACGGCCAAGACAATTAACTATGGCTACACCTTC. Protein: CASSETAKTINYGYTF.

The V gene is TRBV11-2, the J gene TRBJ2-7; D is possibly TRBD2 (6 bases). CDR1 is SGHAT, CDR2 FQNNGV, per germline. The CDR3 has 14 residues. V gave up 1 base and J gave up 6 bases, with 13 bases separating them. The chain's CDR3 is CASSLVLQGGEQYF. CDR3 DNA: TGTGCCAGCAGCTTAGTTTTGCAGGGAGGCGAGCAGTACTTC. The entire variable domain, with the rest obtained from reference TRBV11-2 and TRBJ2-7, is as follows: EAGVAQSPRYKIIEKRQSVAFWCNPISGHATLYWYQQILGQGPKLLIQFQNNGVVDDSQLPKDRFSAERLKGVDSTLKIQPAKLEDSAVYLCASSLVLQGGEQYFGPGTRLTVT.

The V and J genes are TRBV4-3 and TRBJ1-4, with D hard to call. The germline V and J ends were trimmed by 0 bases and 5 bases, with 13 bases remaining between them. There are 16 residues in the CDR3. Germline V gene sequence: CDR1 LGHNA, CDR2 YSLEER. The CDR3 nucleotides are TGCGCCAGCAGCCAAGATGCGGGTTCGGGCAATGAAAAACTGTTTTTT. This encodes CASSQDAGSGNEKLFF.

The rearrangement joins TRBV4-2 to TRBJ2-7; 8 nucleotides match TRBD2. The ends lost 0 bases at V and 7 bases at J; junction bases unmatched: 11. CDR1 and CDR2 (germline): LGHNA, YNFKEQ. This CDR3 comprises 16 residues. Here the CDR3 reads CASSQDWAGRAKEQYF. The CDR3 DNA reads as TGTGCCAGCAGCCAAGACTGGGCCGGGAGGGCCAAAGAGCAGTACTTC.

The rearrangement joins TRBV19 to TRBJ2-7; TRBD2 aligns across 7 bases. Per germline, CDR1 LNHDA and CDR2 SQIVND (reference sequence). The trim removed 3 bases at V and 2 bases at J, leaving 10 bases unmatched. The CDR3 has 16 residues. As DNA, the CDR3 is TGTGCCAGTAGTATTAACGACGGGAGGCCGGCCTACGAGCAGTACTTC. Translated: CASSINDGRPAYEQYF.

The gene calls are TRBV7-9 and TRBJ2-5, with TRBD2 identical over 15 bases. This CDR3 contains 17 residues. Germline trimming cut 0 bases from V and 5 bases from J; bases unmatched to any gene: 4. In germline, CDR1 is SEHNR, CDR2 FQNEAQ (reference sequence). The CDR3 region is CASSLAGLAGGRETQYF. The CDR3 bases are TGTGCCAGCAGCTTAGCGGGACTAGCGGGGGGTCGGGAGACCCAGTACTTC.

The chain recombines TRBV27 with TRBJ1-3, with D unclear. Trimming removed 3 bases from V and 0 bases from J, with 9 bases in between. Per germline, CDR1 MNHEY and CDR2 SMNVEV (reference sequence). The CDR3 sequence is 15 residues long. The CDR3 region has the DNA TGTGCCAGCAGTTTCCCTACAGTCTCTGGAAACACCATATATTTT. Translating it yields CASSFPTVSGNTIYF.

This clone appeared once. The J gene is TRBJ1-6, the V gene TRBV19, with D hard to call. The CDR3 has 14 amino acids. Germline-derived CDR1 and CDR2 are LNHDA and SQIVND (reference sequence). Trimming stripped 7 bases from V and 9 bases from J, with 16 bases between. The CDR3 loop is CASNSAVVGSPLHF. Here the CDR3 DNA reads TGTGCCAGTAACTCGGCGGTGGTAGGTTCACCCCTCCACTTT.

This clone has only a few counts. V and J are TRBV21-1 and TRBJ2-7; TRBD2 is the table's D call and was not checked against the DNA. TRBV21-1 counts as a pseudogene. The CDR3 is made up of 15 amino acids. CDR3 region: CASTLRRASSYEQYF. CDR3 sequence (DNA): TGTGCCAGCACCCTCCGGCGGGCCAGCTCCTACGAGCAGTACTTC.

The chain has TRBV7-9 and TRBJ2-5, with a tentative D call TRBD2 (6 bases). V was clipped by 5 bases and J by 14 bases, with 18 bases between them. The CDR3 covers 12 residues. CDR1 is SEHNR and CDR2 is FQNEAQ in the germline V gene (reference sequence). The CDR3 DNA sequence: TGTGCCAGCAGCGGGTGGCTGACTAGTCCCTACTTC. Its protein is CASSGWLTSPYF.

The chain carries TRBV5-1 and TRBJ1-1; maybe TRBD1 (5 bases). Germline CDR1 and CDR2: SGHRS and YFSETQ. This CDR3 region has 14 residues. V shed 4 bases and J shed 5 bases, with 15 bases lying between them. In DNA, the CDR3 is TGCGCCAGCAGCGGGGACGGGGGAGGTACTGAAGCTTTCTTT. Residues: CASSGDGGGTEAFF.

This chain joins TRBV4-2 and TRBJ2-1, with TRBD2 matching over 8 bases. Trimming cost V 4 bases and J 8 bases; bases outside gene matches: 10. Germline assignment: CDR1 LGHNA and CDR2 YNFKEQ. The CDR3 runs 15 residues. CDR3 nucleotides: TGTGCCAGCAGCCCAGCCAGGGGTAGCGGGGATGAGCAGTTCTTC. This sequence encodes CASSPARGSGDEQFF.

This chain joins TRBV5-8 and TRBJ2-7; a weak D match, TRBD1 (6 bases). Germline CDR1 reads SGHTS; CDR2 reads YDEGEE. This CDR3 is 14 amino acids long. Trimming left V 1 base short and J 1 base short, with 9 bases between. CDR3 protein: CASSLLQGSYEQYF. Written as DNA, the CDR3 is TGTGCCAGCAGCTTGCTCCAGGGGTCCTACGAGCAGTACTTC. The full variable domain, in which reference TRBV5-8 and TRBJ2-7 provide the parts outside the CDR3, is EAGVTQSPTHLIKTRGQQATLRCSPISGHTSVYWYQQALGLGLQFLLWYDEGEERNRGNFPPRFSGRQFPNYSSELNVNALELEDSALYLCASSLLQGSYEQYFGPGTRLTVT.

This chain links TRBV7-2 with TRBJ1-1; 11 bases match TRBD1. The CDR3 length is 15 residues. The V gene's germline CDR1 is SGHTA and CDR2 FQGNSA. The junction had 10 bases not matched to a gene; V was cut back by 7 bases and J by 6 bases. The CDR3 protein is CASNRPGQGASEAFF. The CDR3 region has the DNA TGTGCCAGCAACAGACCCGGACAGGGGGCGTCTGAAGCTTTCTTT.